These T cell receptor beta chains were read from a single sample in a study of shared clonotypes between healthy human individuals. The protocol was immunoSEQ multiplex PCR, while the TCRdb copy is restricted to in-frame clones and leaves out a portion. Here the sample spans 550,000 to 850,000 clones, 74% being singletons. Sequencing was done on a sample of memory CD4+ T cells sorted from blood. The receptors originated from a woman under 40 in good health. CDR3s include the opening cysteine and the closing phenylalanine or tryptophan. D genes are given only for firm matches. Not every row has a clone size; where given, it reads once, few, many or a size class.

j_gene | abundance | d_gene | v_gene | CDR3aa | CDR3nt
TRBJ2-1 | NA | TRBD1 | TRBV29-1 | CSVVFPKGAFNEQFF | TGCAGCGTTGTCTTTCCCAAGGGGGCTTTCAATGAGCAGTTCTTC
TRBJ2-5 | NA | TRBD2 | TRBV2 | CASSGTSGSRETQYF | TGTGCCAGCAGTGGGACTAGCGGGAGCCGGGAGACCCAGTACTTC
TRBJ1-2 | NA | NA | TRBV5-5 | CASSQWTTGTYGYTF | TGTGCCAGCAGCCAGTGGACGACTGGGACCTATGGCTACACCTTC
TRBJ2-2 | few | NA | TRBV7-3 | CASSYDSTGELFF | TGTGCCAGCAGTTATGACAGCACCGGGGAGCTGTTTTTT
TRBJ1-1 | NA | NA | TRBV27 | CASWDITNTEAFF | TGTGCCAGCTGGGACATTACGAACACTGAAGCTTTCTTT
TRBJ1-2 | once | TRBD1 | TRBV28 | CASRAPGQIYGYTF | TGTGCCAGCAGGGCTCCGGGACAGATCTATGGCTACACCTTC
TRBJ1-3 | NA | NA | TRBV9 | CASSPHRGDTIYF | TGTGCCAGCAGCCCTCACCGAGGTGACACCATATATTTT
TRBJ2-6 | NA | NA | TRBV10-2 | CASSALRTAGANVLTF | TGCGCCAGCAGTGCCCTTCGGACAGCTGGGGCCAACGTCCTGACTTTC
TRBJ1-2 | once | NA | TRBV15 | CATSRVQGGGYGYTF | TGTGCCACCAGCAGAGTTCAGGGTGGTGGCTATGGCTACACCTTC
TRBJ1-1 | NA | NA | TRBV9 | CASSEGQPNTEAFF | TGTGCCAGCAGCGAGGGACAACCGAACACTGAAGCTTTCTTT
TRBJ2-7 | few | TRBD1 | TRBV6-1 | CASSENGQGAYEQYF | TGTGCCAGCAGTGAAAATGGACAGGGGGCCTACGAGCAGTACTTC
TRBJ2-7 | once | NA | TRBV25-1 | CASSYANEQYF | TGTGCCAGCAGTTATGCGAACGAGCAGTACTTC
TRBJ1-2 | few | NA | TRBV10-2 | CASSERTETNYGYTF | TGCGCCAGCAGTGAGAGGACAGAAACTAACTATGGCTACACCTTC
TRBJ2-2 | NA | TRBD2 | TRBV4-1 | CASSRWVAGETSGELFF | TGCGCCAGCAGTAGGTGGGTAGCGGGAGAAACATCCGGGGAGCTGTTTTTT